The 12 T cell receptor beta chains in this list originate from one sample, sequenced in a study of blood T cell repertoires in COVID-19. Assay: immunoSEQ multiplex PCR; the TCRdb copy retains only in-frame clones and omits some. The table shows roughly 200,000 clones, with about 90% occurring only once. The sequenced sample was peripheral blood. The receptor source for this set is a woman between 18 and 30 years old who had recovered from COVID-19.

J is TRBJ1-4 and V is TRBV12-3 or TRBV12-4; D gene uncertain. Trimming took 7 bases from V and 8 from J, leaving 5 bases between them. The CDR3 has 10 residues. The CDR3 coding sequence is TGTGCCAGCACCAGGGAAAAACTGTTTTTT. Encoded protein: CASTREKLFF.

Here the CDR3 DNA reads TGTGCCAGCAGCCAAGATCGCCGGGACAGGGGTCTAATGAGGAGCAATGAGCAGTTCTTC. The encoded protein is CASSQDRRDRGLMRSNEQFF. The chain carries TRBV14 and TRBJ2-1; 10 bases are shared with TRBD1. CDR1 SGHDN and CDR2 FVKESK come from the germline V gene. V shed 0 bases and J 6 bases; nucleotides not matched to a gene: 17. The CDR3 sequence is 20 residues long.

This clone appeared once. The genes are TRBV4-1 and TRBJ2-3; 7 bases map to TRBD2. Germline loops: CDR1 MGHRA, CDR2 YSYEKL. This CDR3 is built from 16 residues. The V and J ends lost 0 bases and 1 base, in that order; junction bases with no gene match: 4. The CDR3 loop is CASSQDGLAGTDTQYF. The CDR3 bases are TGCGCCAGCAGCCAAGACGGCCTAGCGGGCACAGATACGCAGTATTTT.

The rearrangement links TRBV7-9 to TRBJ1-3; maybe TRBD1 (6 bases). This CDR3 spans 17 amino acids. Deletions cut 5 bases from V and 2 bases from J, with 19 bases between. CDR1 and CDR2 (germline): SEHNR, FQNEAQ (reference sequence). The CDR3 region has the DNA TGTGCCAGCAGCCTAGGGACAACAGTAGGGACTGGAAACACCATATATTTT. Translated: CASSLGTTVGTGNTIYF. Based on the CDR3 plus reference TRBV7-9 and TRBJ1-3, the full variable domain is DTGVSQNPRHKITKRGQNVTFRCDPISEHNRLYWYRQTLGQGPEFLTYFQNEAQLEKSRLLSDRFSAERPKGSFSTLEIQRTEQGDSAMYLCASSLGTTVGTGNTIYFGEGSWLTVV.

The chain joins TRBV7-9 to TRBJ1-1; 8 nucleotides agree with TRBD1. CDR3 length: 16 amino acids. Germline V gives CDR1 SEHNR, CDR2 FQNEAQ (reference sequence). V was clipped by 7 bases and J by 0 bases; unmatched bases: 10. The CDR3 here is CASTKGDRLMNTEAFF. As DNA, the CDR3 is TGTGCCAGCACCAAAGGGGACAGGCTAATGAACACTGAAGCTTTCTTT.

This clone was counted once. V is TRBV4-2 and J is TRBJ1-3, with a tentative D call TRBD1 (5 bases). This CDR3 spans 15 amino acids. V was trimmed by 3 bases and J by 0 bases, leaving 9 bases between them. CDR1 and CDR2 (germline): LGHNA, YNFKEQ. The CDR3 DNA follows: TGTGCCAGCAGCCAGACGGACACCTCTGGAAACACCATATATTTT. Amino acids: CASSQTDTSGNTIYF.

The genes are TRBV6-2 or TRBV6-3 and TRBJ2-7, with 11 bases that match TRBD2. Looked up from germline, CDR1 is MNHEY and CDR2 is SVGEGT. CDR3 length equals 15 residues. V was pared by 4 bases and J by 5 bases, with 7 bases of the junction left unmatched. The CDR3, as DNA: TGTGCCAGCAGTTCACCACTAGCGGGAGAGAACGAGCAGTACTTC. Translation: CASSSPLAGENEQYF.

The rearrangement links TRBV29-1 to TRBJ1-2, with 10 bases lining up with TRBD1. Germline CDR1 reads SQVTM; CDR2 reads ANQGSEA. The length of the CDR3 is 12 residues. Trimming cost V 6 bases and J 6 bases; bases outside gene matches: 4. The CDR3 region has the DNA TGCAGCGTGGAGACAGGGGGCCATGGCTACACCTTC. Amino acid sequence: CSVETGGHGYTF.

This clone is a singleton in its sample. This sequence joins TRBV13 and TRBJ2-1, with TRBD2 matching 12 bases. CDR1 is PRHDT, CDR2 FYEKMQ, per germline (reference sequence). There are 15 residues in the CDR3. The ends lost 3 bases at V and 7 bases at J; junction bases unmatched: 4. The CDR3 protein is CASSLGLAGLNEQFF. The CDR3 DNA sequence: TGTGCCAGCAGCTTGGGACTAGCGGGTCTTAATGAGCAGTTCTTC.

A few counts support this clone. The chain couples TRBV7-6 to TRBJ2-3, with D maybe TRBD2 (6 bases). This CDR3 comprises 17 residues. The V gene's germline CDR1 is SGHVS and CDR2 FNYEAQ. Between the trimmed V and J ends, which lost 0 bases and 3 bases, there was a span of 16 bases. CDR3 protein: CASSLAGPGTLTDTQYF. The CDR3 DNA reads as TGTGCCAGCAGCTTAGCGGGTCCCGGGACTTTGACAGATACGCAGTATTTT.

The chain carries TRBV10-3 and TRBJ1-1; 8 bases agree with TRBD1. CDR3 length: 12 residues. Trimming at V came to 6 bases and at J to 6 bases, leaving 3 bases not matched to a gene. Per the germline V gene, CDR1 is ENHRY and CDR2 is SYGVKD. The CDR3 DNA follows: TGTGCCATCAGAGGACAGGGCCCTGAAGCTTTCTTT. This sequence encodes CAIRGQGPEAFF.

V gene TRBV9 combines with J gene TRBJ2-2, with 7 nucleotides matching TRBD2. With 0 bases clipped from V and 2 bases from J, the junction kept 1 base outside the gene matches. This CDR3 region has 15 residues. Germline CDR1 SGDLS, CDR2 YYNGEE. CDR3 region: CASSVASGNTGELFF. CDR3 in DNA: TGTGCCAGCAGCGTAGCTAGCGGAAACACCGGGGAGCTGTTTTTT.